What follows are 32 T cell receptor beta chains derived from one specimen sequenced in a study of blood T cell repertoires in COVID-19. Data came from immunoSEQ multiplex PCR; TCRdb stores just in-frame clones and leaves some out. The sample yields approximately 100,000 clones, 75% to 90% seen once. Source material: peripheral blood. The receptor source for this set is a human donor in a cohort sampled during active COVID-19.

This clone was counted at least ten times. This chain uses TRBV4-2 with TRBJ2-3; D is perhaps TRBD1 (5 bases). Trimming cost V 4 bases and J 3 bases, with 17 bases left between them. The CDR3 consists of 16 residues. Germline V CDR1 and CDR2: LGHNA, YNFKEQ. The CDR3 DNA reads TGTGCCAGCAGCCTAGGGGCCTCGCCGTCAACAGATACGCAGTATTTT. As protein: CASSLGASPSTDTQYF.

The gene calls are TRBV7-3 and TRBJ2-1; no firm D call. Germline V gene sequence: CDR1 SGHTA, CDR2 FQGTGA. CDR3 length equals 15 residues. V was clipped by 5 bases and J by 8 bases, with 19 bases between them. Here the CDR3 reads CASSPQPTIRDEQFF. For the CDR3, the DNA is TGTGCCAGCAGCCCTCAGCCGACCATACGGGATGAGCAGTTCTTC. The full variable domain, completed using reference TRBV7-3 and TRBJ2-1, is GAGVSQTPSNKVTEKGKYVELRCDPISGHTALYWYRQSLGQGPEFLIYFQGTGAADDSGLPNDRFFAVRPEGSVSTLKIQRTERGDSAVYLCASSPQPTIRDEQFFGPGTRLTVL.

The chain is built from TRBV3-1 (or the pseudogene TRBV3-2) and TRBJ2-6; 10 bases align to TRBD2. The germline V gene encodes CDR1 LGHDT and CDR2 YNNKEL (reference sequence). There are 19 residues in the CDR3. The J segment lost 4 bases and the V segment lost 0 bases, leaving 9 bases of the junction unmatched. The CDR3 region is CASSQDSSGGASGANVLTF. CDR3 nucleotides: TGTGCCAGCAGCCAAGATAGCAGCGGGGGGGCCTCCGGGGCCAACGTCCTGACTTTC.

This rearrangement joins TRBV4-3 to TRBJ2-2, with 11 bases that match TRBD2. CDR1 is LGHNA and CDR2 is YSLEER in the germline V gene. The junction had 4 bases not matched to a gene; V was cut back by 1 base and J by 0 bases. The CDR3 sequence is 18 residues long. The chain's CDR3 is CASSQVLAGGSNTGELFF. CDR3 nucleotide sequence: TGCGCCAGCAGCCAAGTCCTAGCGGGGGGATCGAACACCGGGGAGCTGTTTTTT.

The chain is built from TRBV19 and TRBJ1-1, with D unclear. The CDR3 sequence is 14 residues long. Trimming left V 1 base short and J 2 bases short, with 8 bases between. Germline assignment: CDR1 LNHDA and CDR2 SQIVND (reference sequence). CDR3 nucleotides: TGTGCCAGTAGTATAGCCCCAGTAAACACTGAAGCTTTCTTT. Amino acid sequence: CASSIAPVNTEAFF. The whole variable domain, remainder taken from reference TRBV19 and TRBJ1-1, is DGGITQSPKYLFRKEGQNVTLSCEQNLNHDAMYWYRQDPGQGLRLIYYSQIVNDFQKGDIAEGYSVSREKKESFPLTVTSAQKNPTAFYLCASSIAPVNTEAFFGQGTRLTVV.

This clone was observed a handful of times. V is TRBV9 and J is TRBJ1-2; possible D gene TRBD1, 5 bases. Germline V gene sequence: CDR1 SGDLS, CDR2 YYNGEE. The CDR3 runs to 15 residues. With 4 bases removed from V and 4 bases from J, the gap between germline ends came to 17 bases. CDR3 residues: CASSLGRALSYGYTF. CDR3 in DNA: TGTGCCAGCAGCCTTGGCAGGGCCCTTTCCTATGGCTACACCTTC.

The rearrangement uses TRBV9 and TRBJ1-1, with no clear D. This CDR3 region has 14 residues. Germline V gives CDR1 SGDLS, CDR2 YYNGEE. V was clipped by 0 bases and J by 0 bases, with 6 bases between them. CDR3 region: CASSVDAVNTEAFF. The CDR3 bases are TGTGCCAGCAGCGTAGACGCGGTGAACACTGAAGCTTTCTTT.

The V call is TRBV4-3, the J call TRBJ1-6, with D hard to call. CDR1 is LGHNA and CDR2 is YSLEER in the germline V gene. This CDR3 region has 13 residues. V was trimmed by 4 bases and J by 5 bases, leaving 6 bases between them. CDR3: CASSRANNSPLHF. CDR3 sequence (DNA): TGCGCCAGCAGCCGGGCAAATAATTCACCCCTCCACTTT.

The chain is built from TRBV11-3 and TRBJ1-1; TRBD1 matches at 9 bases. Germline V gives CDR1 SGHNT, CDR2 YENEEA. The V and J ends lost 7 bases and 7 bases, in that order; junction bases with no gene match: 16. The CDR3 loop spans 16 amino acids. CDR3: CASNPSAGTGFSEAFF. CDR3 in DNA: TGTGCCAGCAACCCCTCCGCCGGGACAGGGTTTAGTGAAGCTTTCTTT.

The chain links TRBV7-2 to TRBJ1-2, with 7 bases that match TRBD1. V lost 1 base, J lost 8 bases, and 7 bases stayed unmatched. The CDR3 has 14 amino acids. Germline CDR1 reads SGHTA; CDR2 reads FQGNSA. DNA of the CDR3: TGTGCCAGCAGCTTAGACGACAGGGTAAAGGGCTACACCTTC. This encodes CASSLDDRVKGYTF.

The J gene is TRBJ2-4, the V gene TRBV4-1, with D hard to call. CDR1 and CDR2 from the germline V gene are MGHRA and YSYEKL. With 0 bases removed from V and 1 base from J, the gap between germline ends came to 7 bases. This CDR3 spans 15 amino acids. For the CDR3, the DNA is TGCGCCAGCAGCCAAGACGCAGTGGCCAAAAACATTCAGTACTTC. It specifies CASSQDAVAKNIQYF.

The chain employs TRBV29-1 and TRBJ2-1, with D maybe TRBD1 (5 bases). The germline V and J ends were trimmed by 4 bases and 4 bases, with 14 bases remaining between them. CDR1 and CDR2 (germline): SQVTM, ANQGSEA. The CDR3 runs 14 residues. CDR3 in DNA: TGCAGCGTTGGGCTCTGGGGCGTATACAATGAGCAGTTCTTC. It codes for CSVGLWGVYNEQFF.

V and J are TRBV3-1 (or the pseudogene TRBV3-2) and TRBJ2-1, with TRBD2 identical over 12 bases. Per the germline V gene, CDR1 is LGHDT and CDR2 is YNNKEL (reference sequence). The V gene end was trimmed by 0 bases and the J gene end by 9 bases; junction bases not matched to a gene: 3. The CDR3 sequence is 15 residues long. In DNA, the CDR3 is TGTGCCAGCAGCCAAGACATACTAGCGGGGGGTGAGCAGTTCTTC. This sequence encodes CASSQDILAGGEQFF.

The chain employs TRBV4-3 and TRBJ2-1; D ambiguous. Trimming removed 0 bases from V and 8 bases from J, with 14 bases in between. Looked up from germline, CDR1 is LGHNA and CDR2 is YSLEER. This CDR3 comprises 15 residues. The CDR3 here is CASSQETPTMDEQFF. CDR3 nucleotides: TGCGCCAGCAGCCAAGAGACACCTACGATGGATGAGCAGTTCTTC.

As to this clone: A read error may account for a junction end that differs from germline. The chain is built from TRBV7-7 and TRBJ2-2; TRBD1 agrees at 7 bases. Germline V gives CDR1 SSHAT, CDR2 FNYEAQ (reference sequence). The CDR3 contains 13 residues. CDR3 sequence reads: CASSLQGSGELFF. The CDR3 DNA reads TGTGCTAGCAGCTTACAGGGGTCCGGGGAGCTGTTTTTT.

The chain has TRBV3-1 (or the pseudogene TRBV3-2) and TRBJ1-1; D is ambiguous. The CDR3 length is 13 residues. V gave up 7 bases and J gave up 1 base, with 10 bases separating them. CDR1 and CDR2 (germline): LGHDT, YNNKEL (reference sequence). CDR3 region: CASINGKNTEAFF. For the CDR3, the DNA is TGTGCCAGCATCAACGGTAAGAACACTGAAGCTTTCTTT.

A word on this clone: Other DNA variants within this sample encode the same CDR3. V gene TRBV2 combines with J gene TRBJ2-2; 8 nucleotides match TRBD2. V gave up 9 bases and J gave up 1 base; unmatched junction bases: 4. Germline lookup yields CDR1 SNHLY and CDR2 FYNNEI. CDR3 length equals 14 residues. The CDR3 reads CASRSGGNTGELFF. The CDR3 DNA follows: TGTGCCAGTAGAAGCGGGGGGAACACCGGGGAGCTGTTTTTT.

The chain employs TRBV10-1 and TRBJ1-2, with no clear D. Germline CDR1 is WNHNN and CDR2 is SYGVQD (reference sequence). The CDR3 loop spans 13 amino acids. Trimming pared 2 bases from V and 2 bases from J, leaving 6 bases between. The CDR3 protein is CASSELPNYGYTF. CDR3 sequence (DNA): TGCGCCAGCAGTGAGCTTCCCAACTATGGCTACACCTTC.

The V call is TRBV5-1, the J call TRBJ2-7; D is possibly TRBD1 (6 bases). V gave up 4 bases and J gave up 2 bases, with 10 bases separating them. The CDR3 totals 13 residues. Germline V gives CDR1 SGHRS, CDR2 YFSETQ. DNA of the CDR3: TGCGCCAGCAGCGGGGGCCAGCCCTACGAGCAGTACTTC. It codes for CASSGGQPYEQYF.

CDR3 region: CASSEAGGRGNQPQHF. CDR3 in DNA: TGTGCCAGCAGTGAAGCAGGGGGGAGGGGCAATCAGCCCCAGCATTTT. This chain links TRBV6-1 with TRBJ1-5; D may be TRBD1 (6 bases). The CDR3 has 16 amino acids. Germline lookup yields CDR1 MNHNS and CDR2 SASEGT. V lost 0 bases, J lost 2 bases, and 11 bases lay in between.

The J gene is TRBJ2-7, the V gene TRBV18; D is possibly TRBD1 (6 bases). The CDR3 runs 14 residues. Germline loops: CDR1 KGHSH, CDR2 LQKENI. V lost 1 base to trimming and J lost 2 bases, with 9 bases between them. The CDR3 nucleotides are TGTGCCAGCTCACCACAGAGGGGGACCTACGAGCAGTACTTC. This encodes CASSPQRGTYEQYF.

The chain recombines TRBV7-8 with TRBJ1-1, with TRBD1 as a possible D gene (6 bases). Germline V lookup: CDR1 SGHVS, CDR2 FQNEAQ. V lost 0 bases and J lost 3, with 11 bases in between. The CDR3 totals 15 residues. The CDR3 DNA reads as TGTGCCAGCAGCTTAGCGAGAGGGGGACACACTGAAGCTTTCTTT. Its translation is CASSLARGGHTEAFF.

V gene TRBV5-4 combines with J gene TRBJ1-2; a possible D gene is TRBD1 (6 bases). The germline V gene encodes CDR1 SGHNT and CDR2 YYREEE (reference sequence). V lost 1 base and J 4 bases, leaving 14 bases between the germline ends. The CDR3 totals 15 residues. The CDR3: CASSLRGGSGYGYTF. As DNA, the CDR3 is TGTGCCAGCAGCTTGAGGGGGGGGAGCGGCTATGGCTACACCTTC.

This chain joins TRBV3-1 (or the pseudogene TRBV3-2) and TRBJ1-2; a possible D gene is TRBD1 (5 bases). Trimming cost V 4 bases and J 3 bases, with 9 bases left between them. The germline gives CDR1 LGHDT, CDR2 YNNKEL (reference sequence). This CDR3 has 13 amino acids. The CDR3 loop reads CASSPTGDYGYTF. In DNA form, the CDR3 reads TGTGCCAGCAGCCCCACAGGAGACTATGGCTACACCTTC.

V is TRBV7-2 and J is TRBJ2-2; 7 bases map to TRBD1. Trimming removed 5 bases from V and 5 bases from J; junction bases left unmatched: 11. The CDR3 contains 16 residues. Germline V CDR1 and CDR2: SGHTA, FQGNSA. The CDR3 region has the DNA TGTGCCAGCAGCCGTGACTCCGGGACAGAGACCGGGGAGCTGTTTTTT. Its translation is CASSRDSGTETGELFF. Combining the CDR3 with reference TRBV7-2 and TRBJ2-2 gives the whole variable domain GAGVSQSPSNKVTEKGKDVELRCDPISGHTALYWYRQSLGQGLEFLIYFQGNSAPDKSGLPSDRFSAERTGGSVSTLTIQRTQQEDSAVYLCASSRDSGTETGELFFGEGSRLTVL.

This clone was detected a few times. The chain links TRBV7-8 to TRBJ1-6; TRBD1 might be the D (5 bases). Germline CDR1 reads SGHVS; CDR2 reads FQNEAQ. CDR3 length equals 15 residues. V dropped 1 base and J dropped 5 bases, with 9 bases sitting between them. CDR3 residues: CASSLGQLDNSPLHF. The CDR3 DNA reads TGTGCCAGCAGCTTAGGACAGCTCGATAATTCACCCCTCCACTTT. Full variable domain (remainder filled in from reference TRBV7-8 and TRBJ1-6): GAGVSQSPRYKVAKRGQDVALRCDPISGHVSLFWYQQALGQGPEFLTYFQNEAQLDKSGLPSDRFFAERPEGSVSTLKIQRTQQEDSAVYLCASSLGQLDNSPLHFGNGTRLTVT.

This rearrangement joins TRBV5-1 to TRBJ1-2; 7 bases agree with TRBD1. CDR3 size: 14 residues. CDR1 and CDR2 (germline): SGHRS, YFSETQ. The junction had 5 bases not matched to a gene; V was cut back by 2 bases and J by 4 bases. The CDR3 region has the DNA TGCGCCAGCAGCTTATTACCAGGGGGCTATGGCTACACCTTC. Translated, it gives CASSLLPGGYGYTF.

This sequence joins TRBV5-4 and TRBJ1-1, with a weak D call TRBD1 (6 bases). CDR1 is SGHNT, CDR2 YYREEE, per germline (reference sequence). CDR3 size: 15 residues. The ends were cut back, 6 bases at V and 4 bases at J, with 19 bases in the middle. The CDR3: CASTLGGKGGTEAFF. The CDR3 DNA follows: TGTGCCAGCACCCTCGGTGGTAAAGGGGGCACTGAAGCTTTCTTT.

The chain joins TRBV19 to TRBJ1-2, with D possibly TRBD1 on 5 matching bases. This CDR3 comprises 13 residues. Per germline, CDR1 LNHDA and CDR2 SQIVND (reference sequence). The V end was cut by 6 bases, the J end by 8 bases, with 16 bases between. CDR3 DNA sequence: TGTGCCAGTAGAGGGGCGGGACCTGGCGGCTACACCTTC. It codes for CASRGAGPGGYTF.

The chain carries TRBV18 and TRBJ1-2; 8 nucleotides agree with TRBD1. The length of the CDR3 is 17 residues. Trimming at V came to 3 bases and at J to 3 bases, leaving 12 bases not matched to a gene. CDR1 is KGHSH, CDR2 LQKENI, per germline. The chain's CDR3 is CASSPTGGALIYYGYTF. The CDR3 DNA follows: TGTGCCAGCTCACCCACAGGGGGGGCCTTGATTTACTATGGCTACACCTTC.

The CDR3: CASSLDGGGETDTQYF. CDR3 nucleotides: TGCGCCAGCAGCTTGGATGGAGGGGGGGAAACAGATACGCAGTATTTT. The J gene is TRBJ2-3, the V gene TRBV5-1; weak D call: TRBD2 (7 bases). The germline gives CDR1 SGHRS, CDR2 YFSETQ. CDR3 length: 16 amino acids. V was shortened by 0 bases and J by 3 bases, with 14 bases between the two germline ends.

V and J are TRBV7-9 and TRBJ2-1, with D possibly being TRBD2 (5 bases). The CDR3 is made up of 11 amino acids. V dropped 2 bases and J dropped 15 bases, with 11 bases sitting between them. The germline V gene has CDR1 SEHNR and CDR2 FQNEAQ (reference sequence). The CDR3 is CASSLTGKVFF. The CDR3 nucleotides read TGTGCCAGCAGCTTAACGGGAAAAGTGTTCTTC.